A selection of T cell receptor beta chains follows, all from one sample in a study of OX40 agonist ivuxolimab in advanced cancers. Generated by immunoSEQ multiplex PCR, the TCRdb table keeps only in-frame clones and is missing some. This table holds 40,000 to 60,000 clones, about nine tenths found once. This specimen consisted of CD4+ or CD8+ T cells sorted from blood, obtained in a trial of the OX40 agonist ivuxolimab. The source of these receptors is an adult with an advanced solid tumor such as melanoma, head and neck, liver or kidney cancer. Each CDR3 is given with its conserved first and last residue. Expanded clones are given a class, and other clones once, few, many or no size at all.

V	size	length	CDR3
TRBV11-2	.	14	CASSLRREYNEQFF
TRBV7-9	once	14	CASSSTTGGMGAFF
TRBV30	.	13	CAWSGTAFETQYF
TRBV30	.	12	CAWSVQGLRAFF
TRBV28	.	13	CASLRGRGYGYTF
TRBV18	.	15	CASSQGGNTNTEAFF
TRBV10-2	.	15	CASSDQLGSSYEQYF
TRBV29-1	.	15	CSVPAEGSGANVLTF
TRBV6-6	.	15	CASTSSTVSGNTIYF
TRBV7-9	.	17	CASSLAGTGGPNGEQFF
TRBV4-1	.	14	CASSHQTPGNTIYF
TRBV29-1	.	14	CSVAPTDPRTEAFF
TRBV6-1	few	13	CASMPDSRYGYTF
TRBV6-5	.	15	CASSYSRGPRETQYF
TRBV28	.	16	CASTIGGQGAIDTQYF
TRBV9	.	15	CASSVAVGDTGELFF
TRBV5-8	.	15	CASSPGTPGQETQYF
TRBV18	.	16	CASSPWVTGQNEKLFF
TRBV7-9	few	16	CASSLGYGVRNYGYTF
TRBV7-6	.	17	CASSLVVGSATNEKLFF
TRBV28	.	15	CASLGGPPKGNEQFF
TRBV5-1	.	14	CASSLASVQETQYF
TRBV5-1	.	15	CASSLGSLRNTEAFF
TRBV19	.	16	CASSKVREIAKNIQYF
TRBV5-1	.	14	CASTGGGAPYEQYF
TRBV7-9	.	14	CASSLGAGGYGYTF
TRBV5-4	.	15	CASSFKSGSGDIQYF
TRBV5-6	once	16	CASSTLAASSYNEQFF
TRBV7-6	.	17	CASSQRGTGRPVETQYF
TRBV6-6	.	16	CASSTASGTNTGELFF
TRBV6-5	few	15	CASSWRQGGNQPQHF
TRBV7-2	.	17	CASSLVTGGASKNIQYF
TRBV11-2	.	13	CASSLVNTGELFF
TRBV19	.	13	CASRVSQNQPQHF
TRBV28	.	15	CASSDSGRSTYEQYF
TRBV18	.	12	CASSPGLPTQYF
TRBV19	once	17	CASRSGQGGLNTGELFF
TRBV5-1	.	16	CASSSGLAGVTDTQYF
TRBV5-1	once	15	CASSFITGRQETQYF
TRBV28	.	11	CASSSVETQYF
TRBV28	.	11	CASSLEGRAFF
TRBV16	.	15	CASSQRQRSYNEQFF
TRBV9	.	20	CASSVEAGTDLAGNSYEQYF
TRBV29-1	.	13	CSVREDDNQPQHF
TRBV6-1	.	13	CASSERGKAEAFF
TRBV14	.	15	CASSQGGVANTEAFF
TRBV5-5	.	14	CASSLAATNEKLFF
TRBV6-5	.	13	CASSRDRGLEQFF
TRBV5-4	.	15	CASSPTGTILYEQYF
TRBV7-6	.	16	CASSLEATGFGNEQFF
TRBV28	.	14	CASSRTGGWETQYF
TRBV6-6	.	13	CASSYGDSGELFF
TRBV18	.	15	CASSPPLRGSYEQYF
TRBV11-3	.	15	CASSGLAGGTDTQYF
TRBV29-1	.	13	CSVLGTGTAKLFF
TRBV19	once	19	CASSIKATSGRLNSYEQYF
TRBV2	.	12	CASNLPYTEAFF
TRBV6-6	.	16	CASSSPDTLANYGYTF
TRBV6-4	.	13	CASSDSDRNTIYF
TRBV19	few	14	CASSIAGQGSPLHF